This section outlines one T cell receptor (beta chain) sequence together with its context. The CDR3 is made up of 16 amino acids. V lost 2 bases, J lost 7 bases, and 13 bases stayed unmatched. Per the germline V gene, CDR1 is MNHNS and CDR2 is SASEGT. Study processing details: Counts of nucleated cells, estimated from reference gene primer amplification, were obtained. Data came from immunoSEQ multiplex PCR; TCRdb stores just in-frame clones and leaves some out. V and J calls and clone size are as listed in that table; D and trimming were resolved from the DNA. Of fewer than 400,000 clones listed, approximately 81% were seen once; the top ten hold roughly 3.6%. This entry comes from a study of blood T cell repertoires in COVID-19. Study summary: Collection of acute and convalescent COVID-19 samples took place in the United States, Italy and Spain. In each case, the material was cDNA or gDNA derived from T cells, B-cell-depleted T cells, or PBMCs.

What was sequenced was peripheral blood. This rearrangement joins TRBV6-1 to TRBJ2-7, with 8 bases that match TRBD2. The source of this sequence is a woman aged 18-29 years with acute or convalescent COVID-19. CDR3 nucleotides: TGTGCCAGCAGTGAATATGACGGGAGGGGCTCACGGGAGCAGTACTTC. It is translated as CASSEYDGRGSREQYF.